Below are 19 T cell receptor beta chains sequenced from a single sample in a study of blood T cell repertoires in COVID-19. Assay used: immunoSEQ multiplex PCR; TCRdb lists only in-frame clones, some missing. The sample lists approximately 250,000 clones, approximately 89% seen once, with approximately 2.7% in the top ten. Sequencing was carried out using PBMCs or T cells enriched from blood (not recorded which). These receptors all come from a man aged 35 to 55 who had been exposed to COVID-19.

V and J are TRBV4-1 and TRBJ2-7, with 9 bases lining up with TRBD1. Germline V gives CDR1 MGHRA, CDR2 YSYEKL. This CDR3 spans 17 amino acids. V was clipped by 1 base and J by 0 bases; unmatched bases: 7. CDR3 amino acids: CASSQGGTGGPSYEQYF. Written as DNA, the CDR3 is TGCGCCAGCAGCCAAGGGGGAACAGGGGGCCCCTCCTACGAGCAGTACTTC.

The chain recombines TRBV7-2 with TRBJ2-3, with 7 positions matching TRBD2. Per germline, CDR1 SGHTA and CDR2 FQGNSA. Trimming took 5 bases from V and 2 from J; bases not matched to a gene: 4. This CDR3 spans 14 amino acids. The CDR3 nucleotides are TGTGCCAGCAGCCTGGGACTAACCACAGATACGCAGTATTTT. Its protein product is CASSLGLTTDTQYF.

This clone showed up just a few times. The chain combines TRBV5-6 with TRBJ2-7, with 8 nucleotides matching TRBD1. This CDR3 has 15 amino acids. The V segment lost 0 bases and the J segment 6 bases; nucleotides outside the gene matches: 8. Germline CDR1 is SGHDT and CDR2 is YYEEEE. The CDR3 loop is CASSLDPRGRPEQYF. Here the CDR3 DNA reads TGTGCCAGCAGCTTGGATCCCAGGGGGCGCCCCGAGCAGTACTTC.

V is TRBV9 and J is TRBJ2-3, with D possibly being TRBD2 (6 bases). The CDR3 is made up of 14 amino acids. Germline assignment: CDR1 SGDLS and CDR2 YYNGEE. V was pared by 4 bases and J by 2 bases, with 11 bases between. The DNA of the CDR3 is TGTGCCAGCAGCCCAGGGACTTACACAGATACGCAGTATTTT. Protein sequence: CASSPGTYTDTQYF.

CDR3 DNA: TGTGCCTGGAGAGAAGAAGGGAGGAGCCGTTACGAGCAGTACTTC. Translating it yields CAWREEGRSRYEQYF. The chain couples TRBV30 to TRBJ2-7; tentative D call: TRBD2 (6 bases). Germline lookup yields CDR1 GTSNPN and CDR2 SVGIG (reference sequence). With 3 bases removed from V and 4 bases from J, the gap between germline ends came to 19 bases. The CDR3 spans 15 residues.

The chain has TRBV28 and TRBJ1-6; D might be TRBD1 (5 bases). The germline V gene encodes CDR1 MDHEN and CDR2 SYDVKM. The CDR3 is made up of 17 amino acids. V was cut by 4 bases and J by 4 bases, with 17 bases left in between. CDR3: CASSSIPQTGYNSPLHF. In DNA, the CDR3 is TGTGCCAGCAGTTCTATACCTCAAACAGGATATAATTCACCCCTCCACTTT.

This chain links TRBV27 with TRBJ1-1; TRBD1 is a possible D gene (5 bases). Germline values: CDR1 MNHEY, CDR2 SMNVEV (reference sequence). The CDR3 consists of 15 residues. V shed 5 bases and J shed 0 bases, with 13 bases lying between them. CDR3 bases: TGTGCCAGCAGTCCTGTGCAGGGTGTGAACACTGAAGCTTTCTTT. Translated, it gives CASSPVQGVNTEAFF.

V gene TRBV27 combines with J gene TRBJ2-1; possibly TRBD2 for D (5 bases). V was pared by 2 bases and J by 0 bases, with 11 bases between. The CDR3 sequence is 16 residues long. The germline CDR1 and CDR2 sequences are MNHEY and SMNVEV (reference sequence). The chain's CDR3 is CASSLRGSHSYNEQFF. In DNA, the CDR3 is TGTGCCAGCAGTTTACGAGGGAGCCACTCCTACAATGAGCAGTTCTTC.

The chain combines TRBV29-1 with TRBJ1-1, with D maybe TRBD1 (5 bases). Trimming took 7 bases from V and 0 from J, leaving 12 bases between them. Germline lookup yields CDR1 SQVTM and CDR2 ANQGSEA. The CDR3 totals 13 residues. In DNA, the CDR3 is TGCAGCGGGAAGACAGAGATGAACACTGAAGCTTTCTTT. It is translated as CSGKTEMNTEAFF. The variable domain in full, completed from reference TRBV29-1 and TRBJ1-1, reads SAVISQKPSRDICQRGTSLTIQCQVDSQVTMMFWYRQQPGQSLTLIATANQGSEATYESGFVIDKFPISRPNLTFSTLTVSNMSPEDSSIYLCSGKTEMNTEAFFGQGTRLTVV.

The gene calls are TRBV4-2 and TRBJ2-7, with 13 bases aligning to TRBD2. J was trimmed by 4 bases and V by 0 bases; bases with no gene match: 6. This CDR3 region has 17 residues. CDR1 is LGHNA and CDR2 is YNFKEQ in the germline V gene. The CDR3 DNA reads TGTGCCAGCAGCCAAGATAGGACTAGCGGGAGTGGGTACGAGCAGTACTTC. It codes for CASSQDRTSGSGYEQYF.

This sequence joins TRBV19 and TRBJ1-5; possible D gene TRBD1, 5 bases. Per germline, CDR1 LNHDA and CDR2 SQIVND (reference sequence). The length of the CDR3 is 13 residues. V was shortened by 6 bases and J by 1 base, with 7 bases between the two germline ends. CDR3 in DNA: TGTGCCAGTAGGGACATAAGCAATCAGCCCCAGCATTTT. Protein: CASRDISNQPQHF. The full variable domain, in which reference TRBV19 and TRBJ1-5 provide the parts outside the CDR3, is DGGITQSPKYLFRKEGQNVTLSCEQNLNHDAMYWYRQDPGQGLRLIYYSQIVNDFQKGDIAEGYSVSREKKESFPLTVTSAQKNPTAFYLCASRDISNQPQHFGDGTRLSIL.

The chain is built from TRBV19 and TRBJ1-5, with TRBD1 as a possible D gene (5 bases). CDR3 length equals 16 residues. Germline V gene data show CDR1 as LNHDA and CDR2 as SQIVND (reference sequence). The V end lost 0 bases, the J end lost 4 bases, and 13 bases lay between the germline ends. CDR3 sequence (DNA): TGTGCCAGTAGTATAGAAGGGGCCAGGCCAAATCAGCCCCAGCATTTT. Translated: CASSIEGARPNQPQHF.

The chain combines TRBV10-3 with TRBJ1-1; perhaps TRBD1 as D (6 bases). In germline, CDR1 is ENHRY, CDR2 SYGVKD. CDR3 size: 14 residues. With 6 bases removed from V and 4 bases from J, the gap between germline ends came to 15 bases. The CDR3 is CAIRAGASGTEAFF. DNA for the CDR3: TGTGCCATCAGAGCAGGGGCTTCGGGCACTGAAGCTTTCTTT.

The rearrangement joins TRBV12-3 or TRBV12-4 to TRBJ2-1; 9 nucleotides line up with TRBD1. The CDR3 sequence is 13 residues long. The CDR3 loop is CVSGTGLINEQFF. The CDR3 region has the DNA TGTGTAAGCGGGACAGGGTTAATCAATGAGCAGTTCTTC.

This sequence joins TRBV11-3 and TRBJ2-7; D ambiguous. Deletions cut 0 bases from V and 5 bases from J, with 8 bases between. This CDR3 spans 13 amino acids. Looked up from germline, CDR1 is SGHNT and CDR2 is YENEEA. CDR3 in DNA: TGTGCCAGCAGCTTAGAGTATAACAACGAGCAGTACTTC. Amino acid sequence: CASSLEYNNEQYF.

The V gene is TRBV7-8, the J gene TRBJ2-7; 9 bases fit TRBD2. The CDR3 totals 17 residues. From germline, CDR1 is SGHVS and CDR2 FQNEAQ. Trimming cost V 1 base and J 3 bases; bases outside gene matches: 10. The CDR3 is CASSLGASGKGIYEQYF. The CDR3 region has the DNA TGTGCCAGCAGCTTAGGGGCTAGCGGGAAAGGAATCTACGAGCAGTACTTC. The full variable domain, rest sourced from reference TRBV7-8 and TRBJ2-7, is GAGVSQSPRYKVAKRGQDVALRCDPISGHVSLFWYQQALGQGPEFLTYFQNEAQLDKSGLPSDRFFAERPEGSVSTLKIQRTQQEDSAVYLCASSLGASGKGIYEQYFGPGTRLTVT.

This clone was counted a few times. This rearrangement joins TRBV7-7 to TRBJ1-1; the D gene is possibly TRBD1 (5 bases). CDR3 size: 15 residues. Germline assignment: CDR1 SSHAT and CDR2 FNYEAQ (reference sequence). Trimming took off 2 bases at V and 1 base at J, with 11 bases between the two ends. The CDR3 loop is CASSLYGGENTEAFF. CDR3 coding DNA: TGTGCCAGCAGCTTATACGGGGGGGAGAACACTGAAGCTTTCTTT.

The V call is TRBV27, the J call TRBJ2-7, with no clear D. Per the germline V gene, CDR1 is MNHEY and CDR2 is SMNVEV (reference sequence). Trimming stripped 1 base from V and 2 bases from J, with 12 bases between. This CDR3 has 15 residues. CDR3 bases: TGTGCCAGCAGTTTATGGGCTGAGTCTACCTACGAGCAGTACTTC. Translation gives CASSLWAESTYEQYF.

The CDR3 nucleotides are TGCGCCAGCAGCCCGTCTTATTCGACTGGCACAGATACGCAGTATTTT. Residues: CASSPSYSTGTDTQYF. The J gene is TRBJ2-3, the V gene TRBV5-1; D ambiguous. The CDR3 has 16 residues. Germline CDR1 is SGHRS and CDR2 is YFSETQ. The V gene lost 4 bases and the J gene lost 1 base, with 16 bases spanning the gap.